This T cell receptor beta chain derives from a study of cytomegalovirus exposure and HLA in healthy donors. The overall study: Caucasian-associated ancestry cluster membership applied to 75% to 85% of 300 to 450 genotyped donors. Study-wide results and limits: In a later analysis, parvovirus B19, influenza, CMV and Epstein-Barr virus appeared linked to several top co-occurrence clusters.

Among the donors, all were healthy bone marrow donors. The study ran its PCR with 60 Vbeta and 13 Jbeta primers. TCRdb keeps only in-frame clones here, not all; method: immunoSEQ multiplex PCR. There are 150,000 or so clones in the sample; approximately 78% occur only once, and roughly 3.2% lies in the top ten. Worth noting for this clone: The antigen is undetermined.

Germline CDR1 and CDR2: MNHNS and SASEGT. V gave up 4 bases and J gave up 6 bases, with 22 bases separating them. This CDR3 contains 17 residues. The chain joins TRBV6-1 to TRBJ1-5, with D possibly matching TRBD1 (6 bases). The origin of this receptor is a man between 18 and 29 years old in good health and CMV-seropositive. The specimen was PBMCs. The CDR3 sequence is CASSVRGTPLTIQPQHF. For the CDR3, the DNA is TGTGCCAGCAGTGTGAGGGGGACACCCCTGACTATTCAGCCCCAGCATTTT.